A selection of T cell receptor beta chains follows, all from one sample in a study of cytotoxic CD8 clonotypes in ibrutinib-treated CLL. TCRdb's copy holds only in-frame clones and misses some; the assay was immunoSEQ multiplex PCR. The sample holds some 300,000 clones, more than 65% seen once. Source: PBMCs, taken before ibrutinib treatment. The receptors come from a human donor with chronic lymphocytic leukemia. CDR3s include the opening cysteine and the closing phenylalanine or tryptophan. D genes are given only for firm matches. Size is stated for part of the rows, as once, few or many counts, or as a class when the clone is expanded.

>TRBD2|TRBV5-1|TRBJ2-1|-
TGCGCCAGCAGCTTATTAGCGGGAGGGCCTTCGAATATCTACAATGAGCAGTTCTTC
CASSLLAGGPSNIYNEQFF
>-|TRBV6-6|TRBJ2-1|once
TGTGCCAGCAGTTACGAAGCCCAAACCTACAATGAGCAGTTCTTC
CASSYEAQTYNEQFF
>TRBD2|TRBV7-8|TRBJ2-3|-
TGTGCCAGCACCCCAACTAGCGGGAGAGGGGATACGCAGTATTTT
CASTPTSGRGDTQYF
>TRBD1|TRBV2|TRBJ2-7|few
TGTGCCAGCAGTTGGGACAGGGCGGGTTTCTTTGGGAATTACTTC
CASSWDRAGFFGNYF
>-|TRBV28|TRBJ1-1|-
TGTGCCAGCATCCATGGGGTTCAGGGCACTGAAGCTTTCTTT
CASIHGVQGTEAFF
>TRBD2|TRBV7-9|TRBJ2-1|-
TGTGCCAGCAGCTCGCCCTGGGACTACGAGCAGTTCTTC
CASSSPWDYEQFF
>-|TRBV14|TRBJ2-3|once
TGTGCCAGCAGCCATTCATCCGGGACGGCCTTCTATACGCAGTATTTT
CASSHSSGTAFYTQYF
>-|TRBV4-1|TRBJ2-7|-
TGCGCCAGCAGCCAAGATGGTACCCGCTACGAGCAGTACTTC
CASSQDGTRYEQYF
>-|TRBV5-6|TRBJ2-5|-
TGTGCCAGCAGCTTGGGAGCCCTCCAAGAGACCCAGTACTTC
CASSLGALQETQYF
>-|TRBV28|TRBJ2-1|-
TGTGCCAGCAGTCCCAGGACACCATCCTACAATGAGCAGTTCTTC
CASSPRTPSYNEQFF
>TRBD2|TRBV28|TRBJ2-5|-
TGTGCCAGCAGTTTTGGGACTAGCGGGGACCAAGAGACCCAGTACTTC
CASSFGTSGDQETQYF
>TRBD2|TRBV6-4|TRBJ2-5|-
TGTGCCAGCGGAGAGCGGGAGTCCCAAGAGACCCAGTACTTC
CASGERESQETQYF
>TRBD1|TRBV9|TRBJ2-2|-
TGTGCCAGCAGCGTAGTACAGGGGGCTCCCGGGGAGCTGTTTTTT
CASSVVQGAPGELFF
>-|TRBV6-1|TRBJ2-3|-
TGTGCCAGCAGTGTGACTACCACAGATACGCAGTATTTT
CASSVTTTDTQYF
>TRBD2|TRBV5-6|TRBJ2-5|-
TGTGCCAGCAGCTTGGGTCTAGCGGGACAAGAGACCCAGTACTTC
CASSLGLAGQETQYF
>-|TRBV27|TRBJ2-6|few
TGTGCCAGCAGTTTCCTCGACTCTTCTGGGGCCAACGTCCTGACTTTC
CASSFLDSSGANVLTF
>-|TRBV10-3|TRBJ2-1|-
TGTGCCATCAGTGAGTCGGGCAACAATGAGCAGTTCTTC
CAISESGNNEQFF
>-|TRBV5-1|TRBJ2-3|-
TGCGCCAGCGGGATTGGCACAGATACGCAGTATTTT
CASGIGTDTQYF
>-|TRBV7-2|TRBJ2-7|-
TGTGCCAGCAGCCTTGAGGGAGCTTGGGACGAGCAGTACTTC
CASSLEGAWDEQYF
>-|TRBV27|TRBJ2-7|-
TGTGCCAGCAGGCCCGGACAGAGAGGATCCGAGCAGTACTTC
CASRPGQRGSEQYF
>-|TRBV21-1|TRBJ2-5|-
TGTGCCAGCAGCAAAGGGCGGCGAGATGGATTCCAAGAGACCCAGTACTTC
CASSKGRRDGFQETQYF
>TRBD1|TRBV5-1|TRBJ1-2|-
TGCGCCAGCAGCTTGGACCCCTCAGGGGGTGGCTACACCTTC
CASSLDPSGGGYTF
>TRBD1|TRBV4-3|TRBJ1-2|-
TGCGCCAGCAGCAGACGGGACAGGGGAAATTCTAACTATGGCTACACCTTC
CASSRRDRGNSNYGYTF
>TRBD2|TRBV5-5|TRBJ2-7|-
TGTGCCAGCAGCTTGGGACTAGCGGGGGCCTACGAGCAGTACTTC
CASSLGLAGAYEQYF
>-|TRBV19|TRBJ2-3|-
TGTGCCAGTAGCCCCTTTGAGGGCTGGGCCCACACAGATACGCAGTATTTT
CASSPFEGWAHTDTQYF
>-|TRBV9|TRBJ2-7|-
TGTGCCAGCAGCGTAGGCCTAGACTCCTACGAGCAGTACTTC
CASSVGLDSYEQYF
>TRBD2|TRBV2|TRBJ2-7|-
TGTGCCAGCAGCAGACTAGCGGGTGAGGGATCGCCTCGGCGTGAGCAGTACTTC
CASSRLAGEGSPRREQYF
>TRBD2|TRBV27|TRBJ2-7|few
TGTGCCAGCAGTATACTAGCGGGACAAGGCTACGAGCAGTACTTC
CASSILAGQGYEQYF
>-|TRBV6-6|TRBJ1-2|-
TGTGCCAGCAGTTACCACAGGGAGGATGGCTACACCTTC
CASSYHREDGYTF
>-|TRBV4-3|TRBJ1-1|-
TGCGCCAGCAGCCAAGATTTATCCCTTGACAACACTGAAGCTTTCTTT
CASSQDLSLDNTEAFF
>-|TRBV4-2|TRBJ2-7|few
TGTGCCAGCAGCCAAGATCACCAGGTCTTCGAGCAGTACTTC
CASSQDHQVFEQYF
>TRBD1|TRBV6-1|TRBJ2-7|-
TGTGCCAGCAGCCAAGAGGCGGGACAGGTCTACGAGCAGTACTTC
CASSQEAGQVYEQYF
>TRBD2|TRBV5-1|TRBJ2-2|few
TGCGCCAGCAGCATCGATAGCGGGAGGGGCACCGGGGAGCTGTTTTTT
CASSIDSGRGTGELFF
>-|TRBV4-3|TRBJ1-5|once
TGCGCCAGCAGCCAAGACTTCGGCAGGATGCAGCCCCAGCATTTT
CASSQDFGRMQPQHF
>TRBD2|TRBV6-6|TRBJ2-2|-
TGTGCCAGCAGTAAAGGGACTAGCGGGAAAACCGGGGAGCTGTTTTTT
CASSKGTSGKTGELFF
>-|TRBV7-7|TRBJ2-5|-
TGTGCTAGCAGCCGTGGGGGGACCCAAGAGACCCAGTACTTC
CASSRGGTQETQYF
>-|TRBV6-1|TRBJ2-1|-
TGTGCCAGCAGTCTGACGTACAATGAGCAGTTCTTC
CASSLTYNEQFF
>-|TRBV18|TRBJ1-2|-
TGTGCCAGCTCACCACCGGGGTACAGCAAAAACTATGGCTACACCTTC
CASSPPGYSKNYGYTF
>TRBD1|TRBV7-9|TRBJ2-3|-
TGTGCCAGCAGGTCGAACAGGGGGAGAAGCACAGATACGCAGTATTTT
CASRSNRGRSTDTQYF
>-|TRBV16|TRBJ2-7|few
TGTGCCAGCAGCCAACTGGGAGGAACCTACGAGCAGTACTTC
CASSQLGGTYEQYF
>-|TRBV14|TRBJ1-4|-
TGTGCCAGCAGCCAGGGACGGGAAATTTTAACTAATGAAAAACTGTTTTTT
CASSQGREILTNEKLFF
>-|TRBV4-3|TRBJ1-1|-
TGCGCCAGCAGCCAAGTCAAAGGGGCCATGAACACTGAAGCTTTCTTT
CASSQVKGAMNTEAFF
>TRBD1|TRBV29-1|TRBJ2-7|-
TGCAGCGTTCCGGGACAGGGTTACGAGCAGTACTTC
CSVPGQGYEQYF
>-|TRBV14|TRBJ2-3|-
TGTGCCAGCAGCCCCTTCGAGGGAGATACGCAGTATTTT
CASSPFEGDTQYF
>TRBD2|TRBV19|TRBJ2-1|once
TGTGCCAGTACCGTCGGGACTAGCGGCTACAATGAGCAGTTCTTC
CASTVGTSGYNEQFF
>-|TRBV6-4|TRBJ2-1|-
TGTGCCAGCAGTATGAGCCCTTCATACAATGAGCAGTTCTTC
CASSMSPSYNEQFF
>TRBD1|TRBV30|TRBJ2-1|-
TGTGCCTGGACCCCCAAGGGACAGCTCTTCTCCTACAATGAGCAGTTCTTC
CAWTPKGQLFSYNEQFF
>TRBD2|TRBV28|TRBJ2-5|-
TGTGCCAGCAGTCCAGTAGCGGGAGGGATGGAGACCCAGTACTTC
CASSPVAGGMETQYF
>TRBD1|TRBV7-9|TRBJ2-7|few
TGTGCCAGCAGCTTGTTCCAAGGGGGCGAGTACTACGAGCAGTACTTC
CASSLFQGGEYYEQYF
>-|TRBV1|TRBJ2-7|-
TGCACCTGGAGAGCGGGAGCGTTGAACGAGCAGTACTTC
CTWRAGALNEQYF